Each of the 22 T cell receptor beta chains below was sequenced from the same sample in a study of blood T cell repertoires in COVID-19. Assay: immunoSEQ multiplex PCR; the TCRdb copy retains only in-frame clones and omits some. Found here are some 260,000 clones, 70% to 85% of them singletons; the top ten hold roughly 4.2%. Sequenced input: peripheral blood. The origin of the receptors is a middle-aged woman with active or convalescent COVID-19.

This clone was observed a handful of times. The gene calls are TRBV27 and TRBJ1-2, with TRBD1 identical over 9 bases. The length of the CDR3 is 13 residues. V lost 2 bases, J lost 12 bases, and 7 bases stayed unmatched. The germline V gene has CDR1 MNHEY and CDR2 SMNVEV (reference sequence). CDR3 protein: CASSLRGQGRNTF. For the CDR3, the DNA is TGTGCCAGCAGTTTAAGGGGACAGGGAAGAAACACCTTC.

On this clone itself: One junction end disagrees with the germline gene, perhaps due to a read error. The chain carries TRBV7-7 and TRBJ1-5; the D is unclear. This CDR3 is 17 amino acids long. Germline CDR1 SSHAT, CDR2 FNYEAQ (reference sequence). CDR3 residues: CASSLAVPYSGNQPQHF. The CDR3 nucleotides read TGTGCTAGCAGCTTAGCAGTGCCCTATAGCGGCAATCAGCCCCAGCATTTT.

The rearrangement joins TRBV12-3 or TRBV12-4 to TRBJ1-2, with unresolved D. V shed 3 bases and J shed 4 bases, with 6 bases lying between them. The CDR3 length is 12 residues. The CDR3 loop is CASSFGSYGYTF. CDR3 DNA: TGTGCCAGCAGTTTCGGGTCCTATGGCTACACCTTC.

The chain combines TRBV11-1 with TRBJ1-1; D is perhaps TRBD1 (5 bases). The V gene lost 5 bases and the J gene lost 14 bases, with 24 bases spanning the gap. There are 14 residues in the CDR3. CDR1 SGHAT and CDR2 FQDESV come from the germline V gene (reference sequence). The CDR3: CASSLTDPNGRAFF. The CDR3 DNA follows: TGTGCCAGCAGCCTAACCGACCCAAATGGCAGGGCGTTCTTT.

CDR3 region: CASSYSWGRGNQPQHF. CDR3 in DNA: TGTGCCAGCAGTTACTCATGGGGGCGCGGCAATCAGCCCCAGCATTTT. The chain combines TRBV6-6 with TRBJ1-5; TRBD1 is a possible D gene (6 bases). The CDR3 extends over 16 amino acids. Per germline, CDR1 MNHNY and CDR2 SVGAGI (reference sequence). V was trimmed by 0 bases and J by 2 bases, leaving 11 bases between them.

The chain uses TRBV28 and TRBJ1-5; D might be TRBD1 (5 bases). Trimming shortened V by 0 bases and J by 7 bases, and 16 bases separated the two germline ends. Germline CDR1 and CDR2: MDHEN and SYDVKM. The CDR3 is made up of 16 amino acids. Here the CDR3 reads CASSLWGQGSPQPQHF. DNA of the CDR3: TGTGCCAGCAGTTTATGGGGGCAGGGTTCCCCACAGCCCCAGCATTTT.

The V gene is TRBV28, the J gene TRBJ2-7; perhaps TRBD1 as D (8 bases). CDR1 and CDR2 (germline): MDHEN, SYDVKM. CDR3 size: 16 residues. V was pared by 2 bases and J by 5 bases, with 19 bases between. CDR3 nucleotide sequence: TGTGCCAGCAGTTTAGGGCGGGGGCAGGGGGCCGACGAGCAGTACTTC. This gives the protein CASSLGRGQGADEQYF.

The genes are TRBV7-9 and TRBJ1-6, with D tentatively TRBD1 (6 bases). Trimming cost V 1 base and J 7 bases, with 14 bases left between them. The CDR3 is made up of 16 amino acids. The germline gives CDR1 SEHNR, CDR2 FQNEAQ (reference sequence). The CDR3 sequence: CASSLGWDTENSPLHF. CDR3 DNA sequence: TGTGCCAGCAGCTTAGGGTGGGACACTGAGAATTCACCCCTCCACTTT.

The CDR3 sequence: CASSYAGQGRSYGYTF. The CDR3 DNA sequence: TGTGCCAGCAGTTACGCTGGACAGGGGAGATCCTATGGCTACACCTTC. The rearrangement uses TRBV6-6 and TRBJ1-2; 9 nucleotides agree with TRBD1. Germline V gene sequence: CDR1 MNHNY, CDR2 SVGAGI (reference sequence). The CDR3 has 16 residues. V dropped 2 bases and J dropped 4; count of bases not matched to a gene: 8.

The chain couples TRBV29-1 to TRBJ1-4; TRBD1 is a possible D gene (6 bases). The CDR3 is 13 amino acids. Per germline, CDR1 SQVTM and CDR2 ANQGSEA. The V and J ends lost 4 bases and 6 bases respectively, with 12 bases between them. The CDR3, as DNA: TGCAGCGTTGTCCCCAGGGGAGATGAAAAACTGTTTTTT. Protein sequence: CSVVPRGDEKLFF.

This clone appeared a single time. The gene calls are TRBV28 and TRBJ1-1; a weak D match, TRBD1 (5 bases). The germline V gene has CDR1 MDHEN and CDR2 SYDVKM. V was trimmed by 3 bases and J by 6 bases, leaving 11 bases between them. The CDR3 spans 13 residues. CDR3 residues: CASSFGGGAEAFF. CDR3 bases: TGTGCCAGCAGTTTCGGTGGGGGGGCTGAAGCTTTCTTT.

J is TRBJ1-2 and V is TRBV7-9, with D perhaps matching TRBD1 (5 bases). The CDR3 loop spans 14 amino acids. Germline V CDR1 and CDR2: SEHNR, FQNEAQ (reference sequence). Trimming shortened V by 4 bases and J by 1 base, and 10 bases separated the two germline ends. CDR3: CASSSLDSNYGYTF. The CDR3 DNA sequence: TGTGCCAGCAGCTCGTTAGACAGTAACTATGGCTACACCTTC.

The V and J genes are TRBV7-9 and TRBJ1-4, with unresolved D. The germline CDR1 and CDR2 sequences are SEHNR and FQNEAQ (reference sequence). The CDR3 covers 14 residues. V shed 6 bases and J shed 8 bases, with 16 bases lying between them. CDR3 amino acids: CASSKTVGGEKLFF. CDR3 in DNA: TGTGCCAGCAGTAAGACGGTGGGAGGAGAAAAACTGTTTTTT.

V usage is TRBV29-1 and J usage is TRBJ1-1; unclear D gene. Per germline, CDR1 SQVTM and CDR2 ANQGSEA. The CDR3 consists of 12 residues. The V and J ends lost 6 bases and 6 bases respectively, with 14 bases between them. The CDR3 here is CSVALFGPEAFF. The DNA for the CDR3 is TGCAGCGTGGCCTTGTTTGGCCCTGAAGCTTTCTTT.

V and J are TRBV7-8 and TRBJ2-7, with 8 bases matching TRBD1. The CDR3 runs 15 residues. The V gene end was trimmed by 8 bases and the J gene end by 7 bases; junction bases not matched to a gene: 16. CDR1 SGHVS and CDR2 FQNEAQ come from the germline V gene. The CDR3, as DNA: TGTGCCAGCGCCGTGCTTCTTGGACAGGGTTGGGAGCAGTACGTC. Translation: CASAVLLGQGWEQYV.

The J gene is TRBJ1-1, the V gene TRBV7-3; D not certain. With 8 bases removed from V and 4 bases from J, the gap between germline ends came to 17 bases. This CDR3 spans 14 amino acids. Germline V CDR1 and CDR2: SGHTA, FQGTGA. The chain's CDR3 is CASSQTGVSTEAFF. CDR3 in DNA: TGTGCCAGCTCACAAACCGGGGTAAGCACTGAAGCTTTCTTT. The whole variable domain, remainder taken from reference TRBV7-3 and TRBJ1-1, is GAGVSQTPSNKVTEKGKYVELRCDPISGHTALYWYRQSLGQGPEFLIYFQGTGAADDSGLPNDRFFAVRPEGSVSTLKIQRTERGDSAVYLCASSQTGVSTEAFFGQGTRLTVV.

V is TRBV12-5 and J is TRBJ2-1; TRBD1 aligns across 7 bases. The germline gives CDR1 LGHNT, CDR2 FRNRAP. The V segment lost 7 bases and the J segment 7 bases; nucleotides outside the gene matches: 13. CDR3 length: 15 amino acids. The chain's CDR3 is CASETGQTLGNEQFF. The DNA for the CDR3 is TGTGCTAGTGAAACGGGACAGACCCTTGGGAATGAGCAGTTCTTC.

V usage is TRBV21-1 and J usage is TRBJ1-5. TRBV21-1 is a listed pseudogene. This CDR3 spans 13 amino acids. The CDR3, as DNA: TGTGCCAGCAGGAAAAGCAGAGGGAAGCCCCAGCATTTT. Translation: CASRKSRGKPQHF.

V is TRBV30 and J is TRBJ1-1; no clear D gene. Trimming removed 5 bases from V and 3 bases from J, with 7 bases in between. CDR3 length: 11 residues. Germline CDR1 and CDR2: GTSNPN and SVGIG (reference sequence). CDR3 bases: TGTGCCTGGGAGAGGGACACTGAAGCTTTCTTT. Its protein is CAWERDTEAFF.

The J gene is TRBJ2-3, the V gene TRBV21-1; the table names TRBD1, a call not compared with the DNA. TRBV21-1 is annotated as a pseudogene. CDR3 length: 14 residues. CDR3 loop: CASRRDRGTDTQYF. DNA of the CDR3: TGTGCCAGCAGGCGGGACAGGGGCACAGATACGCAGTATTTT.

This chain uses TRBV6-2 or TRBV6-3 with TRBJ1-2; D is unclear. This CDR3 has 11 amino acids. V was clipped by 2 bases and J by 8 bases, with 6 bases between them. CDR1 is MNHEY, CDR2 SVGEGT, per germline. CDR3 in DNA: TGTGCCAGCAGTTACCCTCGGGGCTACACCTTC. This encodes CASSYPRGYTF.

This chain's CDR3 is CASLRTASANEKLFF. The CDR3 nucleotides are TGTGCCAGCCTACGAACAGCCTCAGCTAATGAAAAACTGTTTTTT. The chain joins TRBV19 to TRBJ1-4; no definite D call. Germline V gene data show CDR1 as LNHDA and CDR2 as SQIVND (reference sequence). V shed 9 bases and J shed 3 bases, with 17 bases lying between them. The CDR3 contains 15 residues.